This T cell receptor beta chain was identified during a study of CD8+CD57+ T cells in acquired aplastic anemia. Study-level background: The average read count for CD4+ cells in healthy donors was around 11 million.

The CDR3 length is 14 residues. With 1 base removed from V and 1 base from J, the gap between germline ends came to 8 bases. Per the germline V gene, CDR1 is LGHDT and CDR2 is YNNKEL (reference sequence). The template for TCR beta VDJ and CDR3 sequence profiling was genomic DNA. TCRdb re-called the reads with MiXCR, one entry per CDR3 protein. The sample lists about 110,000 distinct CDR3 sequences, 40% to 65% occurring once. Study-wide points: The number of CD8+ CDR3 sequences shared by patients and controls was approximately 30.

Ten or more counts support this clonotype. The antigen is not known. The chain has TRBV3-1 and TRBJ2-7, with D unclear. The sequenced material came from sorted CD4+, CD8+, or CD8+CD57+ T cells (not recorded which) from PBMCs. This receptor was obtained from a human donor in good health, serving as a control. This chain's CDR3 is CASSQGPGSYEQYF. In DNA, the CDR3 is TGTGCCAGCAGCCAAGGTCCGGGTTCCTACGAGCAGTACTTC.